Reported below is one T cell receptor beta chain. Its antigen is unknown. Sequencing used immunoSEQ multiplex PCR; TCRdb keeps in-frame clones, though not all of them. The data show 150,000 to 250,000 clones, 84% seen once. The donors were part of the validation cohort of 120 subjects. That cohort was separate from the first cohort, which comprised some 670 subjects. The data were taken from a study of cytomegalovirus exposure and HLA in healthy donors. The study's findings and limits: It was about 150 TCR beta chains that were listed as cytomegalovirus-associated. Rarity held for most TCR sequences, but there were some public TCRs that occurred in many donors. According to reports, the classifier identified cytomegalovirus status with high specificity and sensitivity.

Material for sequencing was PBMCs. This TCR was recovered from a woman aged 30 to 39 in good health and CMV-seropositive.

The DNA for the CDR3 is TGTGCCAGCAGTTTACGAGACGGGAGCAATCAGCCCCAGCATTTT. It specifies CASSLRDGSNQPQHF. The chain combines TRBV27 with TRBJ1-5; D gene ambiguous. V was cut by 2 bases and J by 1 base, with 9 bases left in between. Germline CDR1 reads MNHEY; CDR2 reads SMNVEV (reference sequence). The CDR3 consists of 15 residues.